These T cell receptor beta chains were read from a single sample in a study of blood T cell repertoires in COVID-19. Method: immunoSEQ multiplex PCR; TCRdb's copy keeps in-frame clones and lacks some. The sample has some 370,000 clones, 80% to 90% seen once. The source material was peripheral blood. The receptors stem from a man between 40 and 49 years old with acute or convalescent COVID-19. The CDR3 runs from the conserved cysteine through the conserved F or W.

>TRBV7-8
CASSYRRDEQYF
>TRBV6-1
CASSEKLAGVTPSSYEQYF
>TRBV28
CASRPTGLRNEQYF
>TRBV15
CATSRDLRVTEAFF
>TRBV19
CASSPGLGGEQYF
>TRBV9
CASSVDLGLASRNEQFF
>TRBV5-1
CASSLETRNTEAFF
>TRBV7-2
CASSKDRDSAFGGYTF
>TRBV6-5
CASSNRRTGNQPQHF
>TRBV3-1/TRBV3-2
CASSQGRGLRGNEQFF